Shown below are 30 T cell receptor beta chains from a single sample sequenced in a study of blood T cell repertoires in COVID-19. Libraries were prepared by immunoSEQ multiplex PCR; TCRdb keeps only in-frame clonotypes and omits some of them. The sample carries just under 350,000 clones, 87% recorded once. The sequencing input was peripheral blood. The receptors shown here come from a woman in her fifties or sixties with COVID-19, enrolled during active disease.

The chain links TRBV7-2 to TRBJ2-4; D not resolved. The CDR3 totals 14 residues. Trimming left V 5 bases short and J 6 bases short, with 14 bases between. From germline, CDR1 is SGHTA and CDR2 FQGNSA. The CDR3, as DNA: TGTGCCAGCAGCCAACCTCCACATACAAACATTCAGTACTTC. This gives the protein CASSQPPHTNIQYF.

The chain combines TRBV5-1 with TRBJ2-2, with D tentatively TRBD1 (5 bases). V was clipped by 1 base and J by 1 base, with 8 bases between them. The CDR3 covers 15 residues. Germline V lookup: CDR1 SGHRS, CDR2 YFSETQ. The CDR3 sequence: CASSLWGENTGELFF. In nucleotides, the CDR3 is TGCGCCAGCAGCTTGTGGGGCGAGAACACCGGGGAGCTGTTTTTT.

V gene TRBV7-9 combines with J gene TRBJ2-3; 13 nucleotides line up with TRBD2. J was trimmed by 2 bases and V by 5 bases; bases with no gene match: 4. Germline CDR1 and CDR2: SEHNR and FQNEAQ (reference sequence). The CDR3 is made up of 16 amino acids. In DNA form, the CDR3 reads TGTGCCAGCAGCACTACTAGCGGGAGGGCCACAGATACGCAGTATTTT. Encoded protein: CASSTTSGRATDTQYF.

The chain carries TRBV7-2 and TRBJ2-7; 8 positions agree with TRBD1. Per germline, CDR1 SGHTA and CDR2 FQGNSA. Trimming at V came to 2 bases and at J to 2 bases, leaving 2 bases not matched to a gene. The CDR3 totals 14 residues. As DNA, the CDR3 is TGTGCCAGCAGCTTACAGGGGGCAACCTACGAGCAGTACTTC. The encoded protein is CASSLQGATYEQYF.

V usage is TRBV7-9 and J usage is TRBJ1-3, with TRBD1 identical over 8 bases. Losses at the gene ends were 4 bases for V and 2 bases for J; bases not matched to a gene: 1. CDR1 and CDR2 (germline): SEHNR, FQNEAQ (reference sequence). CDR3 length: 14 residues. CDR3: CASSSTGAGNTIYF. CDR3 DNA: TGTGCCAGCAGCTCGACAGGGGCTGGAAACACCATATATTTT.

The CDR3 DNA is TGTGCCAGCTCACCACCGGCCCTAGCGGGAGGGCCCAACGAGCAGTACTTC. This sequence encodes CASSPPALAGGPNEQYF. This chain uses TRBV18 with TRBJ2-7; 12 bases line up with TRBD2. This CDR3 is 17 amino acids long. Germline loops: CDR1 KGHSH, CDR2 LQKENI. After removal of 0 bases from V and 5 bases from J, the junction contained 8 bases not matched to a gene.

This chain connects TRBV11-2 to TRBJ2-2, with D possibly being TRBD1 (6 bases). The CDR3 covers 16 residues. The germline CDR1 and CDR2 sequences are SGHAT and FQNNGV. The ends were cut back, 5 bases at V and 1 base at J, with 14 bases in the middle. The DNA of the CDR3 is TGTGCCAGCAGCCCCCGTGGGGACAAGAACACCGGGGAGCTGTTTTTT. It is translated as CASSPRGDKNTGELFF. Using reference TRBV11-2 and TRBJ2-2 for the parts outside the CDR3, the full variable domain is EAGVAQSPRYKIIEKRQSVAFWCNPISGHATLYWYQQILGQGPKLLIQFQNNGVVDDSQLPKDRFSAERLKGVDSTLKIQPAKLEDSAVYLCASSPRGDKNTGELFFGEGSRLTVL.

CDR3: CASSFPGTGDEAFF. CDR3 DNA sequence: TGTGCCAGCAGCTTCCCCGGGACAGGGGATGAAGCTTTCTTT. The chain recombines TRBV13 with TRBJ1-1; 10 bases agree with TRBD1. This CDR3 spans 14 amino acids. Germline trimming cut 3 bases from V and 7 bases from J; bases unmatched to any gene: 5. Germline loops: CDR1 PRHDT, CDR2 FYEKMQ (reference sequence).

This rearrangement joins TRBV4-1 to TRBJ1-2, with D tentatively TRBD1 (6 bases). The CDR3 sequence is 15 residues long. Germline assignment: CDR1 MGHRA and CDR2 YSYEKL. V dropped 4 bases and J dropped 8 bases, with 20 bases sitting between them. The CDR3 region has the DNA TGCGCCAGCAGCCTTGAACTGGGGGCCGTACAGGGCTACACCTTC. Amino acids: CASSLELGAVQGYTF.

The chain links TRBV11-3 to TRBJ2-2; 12 positions match TRBD2. The CDR3 consists of 16 residues. Per germline, CDR1 SGHNT and CDR2 YENEEA. Losses at the gene ends were 5 bases for V and 3 bases for J; bases not matched to a gene: 4. As DNA, the CDR3 is TGTGCCAGCAGCCGAGGACTAGCGGGACACACCGGGGAGCTGTTTTTT. This translates into CASSRGLAGHTGELFF.

In this sample, this clone turned up a few times. The chain joins TRBV24-1 to TRBJ2-6; D gene unclear. Trimming removed 3 bases at V and 5 bases at J, with 7 bases between. Germline loops: CDR1 KGHDR, CDR2 SFDVKD. CDR3 size: 14 residues. The CDR3 nucleotides read TGTGCCACCAGTGATCCTCCTCGGGCCAACGTCCTGACTTTC. It specifies CATSDPPRANVLTF.

This chain links TRBV12-3 or TRBV12-4 with TRBJ1-1, with D tentatively TRBD1 (6 bases). Trimming stripped 6 bases from V and 11 bases from J, with 16 bases between. There are 12 residues in the CDR3. The CDR3 DNA reads TGTGCCAGCAGACTAAGACAGGAGTGGGCTTTCTTT. It codes for CASRLRQEWAFF.

This chain links TRBV3-1 (or the pseudogene TRBV3-2) with TRBJ1-6; D gene unclear. This CDR3 contains 12 residues. The germline V gene has CDR1 LGHDT and CDR2 YNNKEL (reference sequence). The V end was cut by 5 bases, the J end by 15 bases, with 14 bases between. In DNA, the CDR3 is TGTGCCAGCAGCACCTCAGGACGGGGCCTCCACTTT. It specifies CASSTSGRGLHF.

The chain joins TRBV19 to TRBJ1-5; D ambiguous. Trimming took off 7 bases at V and 6 bases at J, with 16 bases between the two ends. The CDR3 sequence is 14 residues long. The germline V gene has CDR1 LNHDA and CDR2 SQIVND (reference sequence). The CDR3 here is CASTAVPPGQPQHF. In DNA, the CDR3 is TGTGCCAGTACTGCCGTGCCCCCCGGTCAGCCCCAGCATTTT.

The gene calls are TRBV14 and TRBJ2-1; 9 bases fit TRBD2. V lost 5 bases, J lost 3 bases, and 8 bases stayed unmatched. Germline CDR1 and CDR2: SGHDN and FVKESK. The CDR3 contains 16 residues. CDR3 region: CASSTLAGAYYNEQFF. CDR3 in DNA: TGTGCCAGCAGCACGTTAGCGGGAGCCTACTACAATGAGCAGTTCTTC.

For the CDR3, the DNA is TGTGCCAGCTCACCCGAGACAGGGCATATGAACACTGAAGCTTTCTTT. Amino acids: CASSPETGHMNTEAFF. The J gene is TRBJ1-1, the V gene TRBV18; TRBD1 aligns across 7 bases. This CDR3 comprises 16 residues. Germline V gene lookup returns CDR1 KGHSH and CDR2 LQKENI. V was clipped by 3 bases and J by 0 bases; unmatched bases: 7.

The chain couples TRBV6-2 or TRBV6-3 to TRBJ2-7; tentative D call: TRBD1 (6 bases). The CDR3 loop spans 14 amino acids. CDR1 is MNHEY and CDR2 is SVGEGT in the germline V gene. Trimming shortened V by 0 bases and J by 2 bases, and 8 bases separated the two germline ends. The CDR3 nucleotides read TGTGCCAGCAGTTACTCGGACAGCCCCTACGAGCAGTACTTC. This encodes CASSYSDSPYEQYF.

The genes are TRBV2 and TRBJ2-1, with 7 bases identical to TRBD1. The length of the CDR3 is 14 residues. Trimming at V came to 6 bases and at J to 7 bases, leaving 9 bases not matched to a gene. The germline gives CDR1 SNHLY, CDR2 FYNNEI. The CDR3 sequence: CASSPTGWVNEQFF. The CDR3 nucleotides read TGTGCCAGCAGCCCGACAGGGTGGGTGAATGAGCAGTTCTTC.

The rearrangement joins TRBV7-6 to TRBJ2-5; 8 nucleotides agree with TRBD1. The germline V gene has CDR1 SGHVS and CDR2 FNYEAQ. The V gene end was trimmed by 5 bases and the J gene end by 11 bases; junction bases not matched to a gene: 13. The CDR3 sequence is 14 residues long. The CDR3 reads CASSPRDRSYGQYF. Here the CDR3 DNA reads TGTGCCAGCAGCCCTAGGGACAGGTCCTACGGGCAGTACTTC.

The V call is TRBV7-9, the J call TRBJ2-5, with 9 bases lining up with TRBD1. CDR1 SEHNR and CDR2 FQNEAQ come from the germline V gene (reference sequence). This CDR3 comprises 14 residues. Trimming removed 5 bases from V and 4 bases from J; junction bases left unmatched: 5. The CDR3 DNA is TGTGCCAGCAGCAAAGGGACAGGGCGAGAGACCCAGTACTTC. This codes for CASSKGTGRETQYF.

CDR3 in DNA: TGTGCCAGCAGAAACACCATCAGCGACAGCTCCTACGAGCAGTACTTC. Translated, it gives CASRNTISDSSYEQYF. The rearrangement joins TRBV7-9 to TRBJ2-7, with a weak D call TRBD1 (5 bases). V lost 6 bases and J 0 bases, leaving 18 bases between the germline ends. The CDR3 extends over 16 amino acids. The germline V gene encodes CDR1 SEHNR and CDR2 FQNEAQ (reference sequence).

The CDR3 is CASSQLLAGGRTYEQYF. The CDR3 bases are TGTGCCAGCAGCCAGCTCCTAGCGGGAGGGAGAACCTACGAGCAGTACTTC. The J gene is TRBJ2-7, the V gene TRBV4-2; 12 bases align to TRBD2. J was trimmed by 2 bases and V by 3 bases; bases with no gene match: 8. Germline V gene lookup returns CDR1 LGHNA and CDR2 YNFKEQ. The CDR3 is 17 residues long.

The chain has TRBV4-1 and TRBJ1-3; TRBD1 is a possible D gene (5 bases). Trimming pared 1 base from V and 4 bases from J, leaving 11 bases between. Germline values: CDR1 MGHRA, CDR2 YSYEKL. The CDR3 runs 15 residues. The CDR3 nucleotides are TGCGCCAGCAGCCAAGCAATGGGGCGAGGAAACACCATATATTTT. Its translation: CASSQAMGRGNTIYF.

The J gene is TRBJ1-1, the V gene TRBV3-1 (or the pseudogene TRBV3-2), with D maybe TRBD1 (5 bases). CDR3 length: 15 amino acids. The germline V gene encodes CDR1 LGHDT and CDR2 YNNKEL (reference sequence). V was pared by 1 base and J by 6 bases, with 15 bases between. In nucleotides, the CDR3 is TGTGCCAGCAGCCAAGTAGGATCAGGGTGGGCTGAAGCTTTCTTT. It translates to CASSQVGSGWAEAFF.

The sample holds one count of this clone. The chain employs TRBV19 and TRBJ1-4; no definite D call. Per the germline V gene, CDR1 is LNHDA and CDR2 is SQIVND (reference sequence). Trimming removed 7 bases from V and 2 bases from J, with 8 bases in between. This CDR3 region has 13 residues. The CDR3 nucleotides read TGTGCCAGTAACGGCAGGACTAATGAAAAACTGTTTTTT. Its protein is CASNGRTNEKLFF.

Here the CDR3 reads CASSQIGQGSYNSPLHF. The CDR3 DNA is TGCGCCAGCAGCCAAATAGGACAGGGCTCCTATAATTCACCCCTCCACTTT. The chain employs TRBV5-1 and TRBJ1-6; 8 nucleotides agree with TRBD1. Per germline, CDR1 SGHRS and CDR2 YFSETQ. Trimming took 4 bases from V and 0 from J; bases not matched to a gene: 6. The CDR3 runs to 17 residues.

The chain recombines TRBV28 with TRBJ2-4; TRBD2 agrees at 11 bases. Germline values: CDR1 MDHEN, CDR2 SYDVKM. The CDR3 is 15 amino acids. Trimming cost V 5 bases and J 4 bases; bases outside gene matches: 4. CDR3: CASSTSGSRKNIQYF. In DNA, the CDR3 is TGTGCCAGCAGTACTAGCGGGAGTAGAAAAAACATTCAGTACTTC.

The rearrangement uses TRBV19 and TRBJ2-4; 7 bases are a match to TRBD1. Germline V CDR1 and CDR2: LNHDA, SQIVND (reference sequence). Germline trimming cut 6 bases from V and 0 bases from J; bases unmatched to any gene: 2. The CDR3 has 14 residues. The CDR3 protein is CASRGQLAKNIQYF. CDR3 bases: TGTGCCAGTAGGGGACAGTTAGCCAAAAACATTCAGTACTTC.

The V and J genes are TRBV2 and TRBJ1-3; D is possibly TRBD1 (6 bases). Trimming left V 7 bases short and J 0 bases short, with 13 bases between. Germline lookup yields CDR1 SNHLY and CDR2 FYNNEI. This CDR3 comprises 15 residues. This CDR3 is CASKTGRVSGNTIYF. The CDR3 DNA sequence: TGTGCCAGCAAGACAGGACGCGTCTCTGGAAACACCATATATTTT.

V gene TRBV14 combines with J gene TRBJ2-1; TRBD2 might be the D (6 bases). In germline, CDR1 is SGHDN, CDR2 FVKESK. The CDR3 is 18 residues long. V was trimmed by 4 bases and J by 5 bases, leaving 24 bases between them. CDR3 sequence (DNA): TGTGCCAGCAGCCCTACAAGCAGAGGAGCGGGTTACAACAATGAGCAGTTCTTC. Its protein is CASSPTSRGAGYNNEQFF.